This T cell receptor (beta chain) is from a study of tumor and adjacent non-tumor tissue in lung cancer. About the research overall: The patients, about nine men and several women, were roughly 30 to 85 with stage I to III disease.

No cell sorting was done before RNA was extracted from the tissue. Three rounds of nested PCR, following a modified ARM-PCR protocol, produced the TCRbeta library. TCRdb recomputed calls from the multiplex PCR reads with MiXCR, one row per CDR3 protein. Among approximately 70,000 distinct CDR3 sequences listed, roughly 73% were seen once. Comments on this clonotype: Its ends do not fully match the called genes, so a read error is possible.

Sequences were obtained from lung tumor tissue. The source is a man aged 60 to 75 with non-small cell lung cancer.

The CDR3 here is CSARDPTGYGYAF. The CDR3 DNA is TGCAGTGCTAGAGACCCGACAGGCTATGGTTACGCCTTC. The V call is TRBV20-1, the J call TRBJ1-2; maybe TRBD1 (6 bases). This CDR3 has 13 amino acids. Germline lookup yields CDR1 DFQATT and CDR2 SNEGSKA (reference sequence).